The 21 T cell receptor beta chains presented below share a single source sample, sequenced in a study of shared clonotypes between healthy human individuals. The assay was immunoSEQ multiplex PCR, and TCRdb's table has in-frame clones only and misses some. The sample holds 2 million to 2.5 million clones; approximately 95% are singletons and the top ten take 0.39%. Material: naive CD4+ T cells from PBMCs. This sample's subset: CD45RA+ positively selected. The receptors stem from a man between 18 and 29 years old in good health. Some clones in this sample may be carry-over from other donors' samples.

The V and J genes are TRBV9 and TRBJ2-7; D is possibly TRBD1 (6 bases). CDR1 is SGDLS and CDR2 is YYNGEE in the germline V gene. This CDR3 is 14 amino acids long. The germline V and J ends were trimmed by 3 bases and 2 bases, with 12 bases remaining between them. The CDR3 nucleotides read TGTGCCAGCAGCGCAAAGGACAGAACCTACGAGCAGTACTTC. Encoded protein: CASSAKDRTYEQYF.

V and J are TRBV18 and TRBJ2-1, with TRBD2 as a possible D gene (5 bases). The V end lost 3 bases, the J end lost 8 bases, and 8 bases lay between the germline ends. The CDR3 contains 12 residues. The germline gives CDR1 KGHSH, CDR2 LQKENI. CDR3 nucleotide sequence: TGTGCCAGCTCACCCGGGGTGGATGAGCAGTTCTTC. Translated, it gives CASSPGVDEQFF.

The V and J genes are TRBV28 and TRBJ2-7; TRBD1 matches 12 bases. This CDR3 is built from 17 residues. The junction had 4 bases not matched to a gene; V was cut back by 0 bases and J by 1 base. Germline-derived CDR1 and CDR2 are MDHEN and SYDVKM. CDR3 loop: CASSLWSGQGASYEQYF. CDR3 in DNA: TGTGCCAGCAGTTTATGGTCGGGACAGGGGGCTTCCTACGAGCAGTACTTC.

This sequence joins TRBV5-1 and TRBJ1-1, with 7 bases identical to TRBD1. This CDR3 spans 15 amino acids. CDR1 and CDR2 (germline): SGHRS, YFSETQ. V lost 4 bases and J lost 0; bases outside the gene matches: 6. CDR3 amino acids: CASSLLTGMNTEAFF. As DNA, the CDR3 is TGCGCCAGCAGCCTCTTGACAGGGATGAACACTGAAGCTTTCTTT.

The chain links TRBV9 to TRBJ1-4; D is ambiguous. The CDR3 contains 17 residues. Germline loops: CDR1 SGDLS, CDR2 YYNGEE. V shed 0 bases and J shed 0 bases, with 12 bases lying between them. The CDR3 sequence is CASSVGVAEATNEKLFF. CDR3 in DNA: TGTGCCAGCAGCGTAGGGGTGGCCGAAGCAACTAATGAAAAACTGTTTTTT.

The chain links TRBV9 to TRBJ2-1, with 13 bases that match TRBD2. V gave up 4 bases and J gave up 6 bases; unmatched junction bases: 7. CDR3 length: 16 amino acids. Germline-derived CDR1 and CDR2 are SGDLS and YYNGEE. CDR3 amino acids: CASSSLAGGPGNEQFF. CDR3 DNA sequence: TGTGCCAGCAGCTCACTAGCGGGAGGGCCGGGCAATGAGCAGTTCTTC.

This sequence joins TRBV10-1 and TRBJ2-7; a possible D gene is TRBD2 (5 bases). V gave up 2 bases and J gave up 2 bases, with 19 bases separating them. The CDR3 is 17 residues long. Germline CDR1 and CDR2: WNHNN and SYGVQD (reference sequence). The CDR3 reads CASSEPQDYKRPYEQYF. The CDR3 coding sequence is TGCGCCAGCAGTGAGCCCCAGGATTATAAGCGGCCCTACGAGCAGTACTTC.

The chain uses TRBV2 and TRBJ1-2; 7 bases fit TRBD1. The CDR3 runs 14 residues. V was pared by 6 bases and J by 3 bases, with 7 bases of the junction left unmatched. Germline lookup yields CDR1 SNHLY and CDR2 FYNNEI. DNA of the CDR3: TGTGCCAGCAGCAAGATAGGACAGGACTATGGCTACACCTTC. Translating it yields CASSKIGQDYGYTF.

A remark on this clone: The sample carries other DNA sequences with the same CDR3. The rearrangement links TRBV5-4 to TRBJ2-1; no reliable D call. Germline V gene sequence: CDR1 SGHNT, CDR2 YYREEE (reference sequence). This CDR3 contains 11 residues. V was cut by 1 base and J by 10 bases, with 6 bases left in between. The CDR3 DNA reads TGTGCCAGCAGCTTGTTCGGGGAGCAGTTCTTC. This sequence encodes CASSLFGEQFF.

The sample holds one count of this clone. This sequence joins TRBV7-2 and TRBJ1-5; D is uncertain. The CDR3 is made up of 15 amino acids. CDR1 and CDR2 (germline): SGHTA, FQGNSA. V gave up 1 base and J gave up 9 bases, with 16 bases separating them. CDR3 nucleotides: TGTGCCAGCAGCTTAGATCTAGCCACCTACGCGCCCCAGCATTTT. Encoded protein: CASSLDLATYAPQHF.

This chain joins TRBV7-8 and TRBJ2-3; the D is unclear. The V end lost 6 bases, the J end lost 2 bases, and 9 bases lay between the germline ends. This CDR3 is built from 13 residues. Germline V gene sequence: CDR1 SGHVS, CDR2 FQNEAQ. CDR3 sequence: CASRTMVTDTQYF. CDR3 DNA sequence: TGTGCCAGCAGAACGATGGTCACAGATACGCAGTATTTT.

This chain joins TRBV25-1 and TRBJ1-2; D ambiguous. Trimming shortened V by 0 bases and J by 7 bases, and 12 bases separated the two germline ends. This CDR3 region has 14 residues. The V gene's germline CDR1 is MGHDK and CDR2 SYGVNS. The CDR3 DNA sequence: TGTGCCAGCAGTGAATATATAGGTGGCGGTGGCTACACCTTC. This gives the protein CASSEYIGGGGYTF.

The chain combines TRBV5-1 with TRBJ2-5; 8 nucleotides match TRBD2. Germline lookup yields CDR1 SGHRS and CDR2 YFSETQ. J was trimmed by 4 bases and V by 6 bases; bases with no gene match: 8. This CDR3 spans 14 amino acids. This CDR3 reads CASTPGGARETQYF. The CDR3 DNA is TGCGCCAGCACCCCGGGGGGGGCGCGAGAGACCCAGTACTTC.

The chain joins TRBV10-1 to TRBJ2-2; D remains unclear. Germline values: CDR1 WNHNN, CDR2 SYGVQD (reference sequence). Between the trimmed V and J ends, which lost 0 bases and 4 bases, there was a span of 6 bases. CDR3 length: 14 residues. Written as DNA, the CDR3 is TGCGCCAGCAGTGAGTCGTCGGGCACCGGGGAGCTGTTTTTT. It encodes CASSESSGTGELFF.

In this sample, this clone turned up once. The chain carries TRBV19 and TRBJ2-2; 10 bases match TRBD2. This CDR3 spans 18 amino acids. The V gene's germline CDR1 is LNHDA and CDR2 SQIVND (reference sequence). V dropped 3 bases and J dropped 1; count of bases not matched to a gene: 8. CDR3 nucleotide sequence: TGTGCCAGTAGTATTGGAGCGGGAGGGCCGAGGAACACCGGGGAGCTGTTTTTT. Amino acid sequence: CASSIGAGGPRNTGELFF.

This chain links TRBV5-1 with TRBJ1-1, with TRBD1 as a possible D gene (5 bases). The length of the CDR3 is 16 residues. Germline V gives CDR1 SGHRS, CDR2 YFSETQ. Trimming left V 0 bases short and J 0 bases short, with 12 bases between. In DNA form, the CDR3 reads TGCGCCAGCAGCTTGGCCCGTGGGGGGATGAACACTGAAGCTTTCTTT. It translates to CASSLARGGMNTEAFF.

The rearrangement joins TRBV29-1 to TRBJ1-1; 7 nucleotides line up with TRBD1. With V trimmed by 6 bases and J by 11 bases, 6 bases remained unmatched. The CDR3 extends over 10 amino acids. CDR1 and CDR2 (germline): SQVTM, ANQGSEA. CDR3 coding DNA: TGCAGCGTCTGGGACAGTAGGGCTTTCTTT. Its protein is CSVWDSRAFF.

This clone was observed a few times. The chain carries TRBV5-5 and TRBJ1-4; no clear D gene. V lost 5 bases and J 0 bases, leaving 8 bases between the germline ends. Germline loops: CDR1 SGHKS, CDR2 YYEKEE (reference sequence). The CDR3 consists of 14 residues. Here the CDR3 reads CASRRTATNEKLFF. Here the CDR3 DNA reads TGTGCCAGCAGGAGGACGGCAACTAATGAAAAACTGTTTTTT. Together with reference TRBV5-5 and TRBJ1-4, the CDR3 gives the full variable domain: DAGVTQSPTHLIKTRGQQVTLRCSPISGHKSVSWYQQVLGQGPQFIFQYYEKEERGRGNFPDRFSARQFPNYSSELNVNALLLGDSALYLCASRRTATNEKLFFGSGTQLSVL.

This clone showed up just once. The rearrangement uses TRBV4-1 and TRBJ2-3, with D perhaps matching TRBD2 (6 bases). Germline assignment: CDR1 MGHRA and CDR2 YSYEKL. Trimming removed 6 bases from V and 2 bases from J, with 21 bases in between. The CDR3 length is 17 residues. Here the CDR3 reads CASRASEASVATDTQYF. In nucleotides, the CDR3 is TGCGCCAGCAGGGCAAGTGAGGCTAGCGTAGCCACAGATACGCAGTATTTT.

The CDR3 coding sequence is TGTGCCAGCAGCCAAGAGTCGGGACTACCCCTCGAGCAGTACTTC. Translating gives CASSQESGLPLEQYF. The gene calls are TRBV4-2 and TRBJ2-7; 7 bases line up with TRBD2. The CDR3 totals 15 residues. V dropped 0 bases and J dropped 6; count of bases not matched to a gene: 8. From germline, CDR1 is LGHNA and CDR2 YNFKEQ.

The chain has TRBV6-5 and TRBJ2-7; D is undetermined. The CDR3 loop spans 15 amino acids. Trimming took off 0 bases at V and 2 bases at J, with 11 bases between the two ends. From germline, CDR1 is MNHEY and CDR2 SVGAGI. The CDR3 coding sequence is TGTGCCAGCAGTTACTCAAGCGCACACCCCTACGAGCAGTACTTC. Residues: CASSYSSAHPYEQYF.